The 7 T cell receptor beta chains below all came from one sample that was sequenced in a study of a mutant IDH1 vaccine in newly diagnosed glioma. The antigens for these receptors are not known. Generated by immunoSEQ multiplex PCR, the TCRdb table keeps only in-frame clones and is missing some. The sample has about 60,000 clones; about 80% are singletons. Documented time point: week 11, during vaccination. Every single dose of the vaccine, 300 ug of mutant IDH1 20-mer peptide, came with topical imiquimod. The sample was PBMCs, taken from a glioma patient whose treatment included an IDH1 peptide vaccine. The receptors here all came from a man under 40 with glioma.

The genes are TRBV4-1 and TRBJ2-7; D remains unclear. CDR3 length equals 14 residues. CDR1 is MGHRA, CDR2 YSYEKL, per germline. Trimming removed 0 bases from V and 4 bases from J, with 10 bases in between. The CDR3 here is CASSQEGRPYEQYF. In DNA, the CDR3 is TGCGCCAGCAGCCAAGAGGGCAGGCCTTACGAGCAGTACTTC.

The V call is TRBV28, the J call TRBJ1-5; tentatively, D is TRBD1 (5 bases). This CDR3 is 15 amino acids long. Germline V gene data show CDR1 as MDHEN and CDR2 as SYDVKM. With 6 bases removed from V and 3 bases from J, the gap between germline ends came to 15 bases. CDR3 sequence reads: CASSSTGVPNQPQHF. CDR3 sequence (DNA): TGTGCCAGCAGCTCAACAGGAGTCCCCAATCAGCCCCAGCATTTT.

V gene TRBV7-5 combines with J gene TRBJ2-5; the table names TRBD2, a call not compared with the DNA. TRBV7-5 is marked as a pseudogene. This CDR3 comprises 13 residues. DNA of the CDR3: TGTGCCAGCAGCTCGCGGGGTCAAGAGACCCAGTACTTC. Protein: CASSSRGQETQYF.

The J gene is TRBJ1-1, the V gene TRBV10-3; 7 bases map to TRBD1. V gave up 3 bases and J gave up 2 bases; unmatched junction bases: 3. Germline lookup yields CDR1 ENHRY and CDR2 SYGVKD. The CDR3 has 14 residues. The CDR3 nucleotides are TGTGCCATCAGTGATAGGGGGCCAAACACTGAAGCTTTCTTT. Encoded protein: CAISDRGPNTEAFF.

J is TRBJ2-7 and V is TRBV5-4; D is unresolved. The CDR3 is 11 amino acids. Germline V gene data show CDR1 as SGHNT and CDR2 as YYREEE (reference sequence). Trimming removed 7 bases at V and 0 bases at J, with 5 bases between. The CDR3 reads CASGPSYEQYF. CDR3 nucleotides: TGTGCCAGCGGCCCCTCCTACGAGCAGTACTTC. Full variable domain (remainder filled in from reference TRBV5-4 and TRBJ2-7): ETGVTQSPTHLIKTRGQQVTLRCSSQSGHNTVSWYQQALGQGPQFIFQYYREEENGRGNFPPRFSGLQFPNYSSELNVNALELDDSALYLCASGPSYEQYFGPGTRLTVT.

The rearrangement links TRBV28 to TRBJ1-2; possible D gene TRBD1, 5 bases. Germline V gives CDR1 MDHEN, CDR2 SYDVKM. V dropped 2 bases and J dropped 0 bases, with 7 bases sitting between them. The CDR3 consists of 14 residues. CDR3: CASSLTGSNYGYTF. For the CDR3, the DNA is TGTGCCAGCAGTTTAACAGGATCTAACTATGGCTACACCTTC.

This chain uses TRBV5-1 with TRBJ2-5; D unresolved. Looked up from germline, CDR1 is SGHRS and CDR2 is YFSETQ. The CDR3 contains 13 residues. Trimming cost V 4 bases and J 4 bases, with 11 bases left between them. CDR3 amino acids: CASSALQIETQYF. In DNA form, the CDR3 reads TGCGCCAGCAGCGCCCTGCAGATAGAGACCCAGTACTTC.